The 13 T cell receptor beta chains below all came from one sample that was sequenced in a study of OX40 agonist ivuxolimab in advanced cancers. TCRdb's table, derived via immunoSEQ multiplex PCR, lists solely in-frame clones and lacks some. The sample includes tens of thousands of clones, approximately 85% of them seen just once. The specimen was CD4+ or CD8+ T cells sorted from blood, collected in a trial of the OX40 agonist ivuxolimab. The receptors come from an adult with an advanced solid tumor such as melanoma, head and neck, liver or kidney cancer.

In its sample, this clone was seen a few times. J is TRBJ2-3 and V is TRBV9; no clear D. Germline loops: CDR1 SGDLS, CDR2 YYNGEE. V lost 0 bases, J lost 1 base, and 9 bases lay in between. The CDR3 runs to 15 residues. The CDR3 region is CASSVVGLRTDTQYF. DNA for the CDR3: TGTGCCAGCAGCGTAGTTGGGTTACGCACAGATACGCAGTATTTT.

The rearrangement links TRBV10-3 to TRBJ1-5, with 9 bases fitting TRBD1. V was clipped by 4 bases and J by 0 bases; unmatched bases: 1. Per germline, CDR1 ENHRY and CDR2 SYGVKD. CDR3 length: 15 amino acids. The CDR3, as DNA: TGTGCCATCAGTGGGGACAGGGTTAGCAATCAGCCCCAGCATTTT. It yields the protein CAISGDRVSNQPQHF.

V gene TRBV4-3 combines with J gene TRBJ1-2; TRBD1 is a possible D gene (5 bases). The CDR3 sequence is 14 residues long. Trimming stripped 4 bases from V and 8 bases from J, with 17 bases between. CDR1 and CDR2 from the germline V gene are LGHNA and YSLEER. The CDR3 is CASSPNLGAEGYTF. CDR3 DNA sequence: TGCGCCAGCAGCCCTAATCTCGGGGCGGAGGGCTACACCTTC.

The chain carries TRBV6-5 and TRBJ2-7; D may be TRBD2 (6 bases). The CDR3 loop spans 14 amino acids. The V end was cut by 8 bases, the J end by 0 bases, with 14 bases between. Germline CDR1 MNHEY, CDR2 SVGAGI. The CDR3 DNA is TGTGCCAGCCGCAAAGGCGGGGCCTCCTACGAGCAGTACTTC. Protein product: CASRKGGASYEQYF.

This chain joins TRBV19 and TRBJ1-2; D gene ambiguous. In germline, CDR1 is LNHDA, CDR2 SQIVND (reference sequence). Deletions cut 6 bases from V and 4 bases from J, with 15 bases between. The length of the CDR3 is 14 residues. As DNA, the CDR3 is TGTGCCAGTAGCATCCGGATGGTGGGCTATGGCTACACCTTC. It is translated as CASSIRMVGYGYTF.

This clone was observed once. The chain joins TRBV4-2 to TRBJ2-3; 11 positions agree with TRBD1. The germline gives CDR1 LGHNA, CDR2 YNFKEQ. The length of the CDR3 is 16 residues. J gave up 3 bases and V 3 bases, and 5 bases lay outside the gene matches. The CDR3 nucleotides read TGTGCCAGCAGCCACGCTCGGGACAGGGGGACAGATACGCAGTATTTT. This gives the protein CASSHARDRGTDTQYF.

The V gene is TRBV28, the J gene TRBJ2-7, with no clear D. The germline V gene encodes CDR1 MDHEN and CDR2 SYDVKM. CDR3 size: 16 residues. The V gene lost 3 bases and the J gene lost 1 base, with 16 bases spanning the gap. CDR3 sequence (DNA): TGTGCCAGCAGTTTCTCTGGCCCTACTACGTCCTACGAGCAGTACTTC. The encoded protein is CASSFSGPTTSYEQYF.

The chain has TRBV7-8 and TRBJ2-3, with 8 bases lining up with TRBD2. CDR3 size: 17 residues. Per the germline V gene, CDR1 is SGHVS and CDR2 is FQNEAQ. Trimming removed 2 bases from V and 4 bases from J; junction bases left unmatched: 11. CDR3 in amino acids: CASSLLSPGGAADTQYF. As DNA, the CDR3 is TGTGCCAGCAGCTTATTAAGTCCGGGGGGGGCCGCAGATACGCAGTATTTT.

The J gene is TRBJ1-1, the V gene TRBV5-6; no clear D. The CDR3 is made up of 14 amino acids. Deletions cut 4 bases from V and 1 base from J, with 11 bases between. From germline, CDR1 is SGHDT and CDR2 YYEEEE. CDR3 loop: CASSQQGGNTEAFF. The CDR3 nucleotides read TGTGCCAGCAGCCAACAAGGAGGGAACACTGAAGCTTTCTTT.

This clone was counted a few times. The chain uses TRBV5-6 and TRBJ2-3; maybe TRBD2 (6 bases). The ends were cut back, 2 bases at V and 0 bases at J, with 10 bases in the middle. The germline gives CDR1 SGHDT, CDR2 YYEEEE. The CDR3 loop spans 15 amino acids. The CDR3 coding sequence is TGTGCCAGCAGCTTCGGACTACTAAGCACAGATACGCAGTATTTT. Its protein product is CASSFGLLSTDTQYF.

The rearrangement uses TRBV5-6 and TRBJ2-1; the D is unclear. V was trimmed by 4 bases and J by 0 bases, leaving 23 bases between them. The V gene's germline CDR1 is SGHDT and CDR2 YYEEEE. The CDR3 loop spans 19 amino acids. This CDR3 is CASSHPNDLMFGSYNEQFF. The DNA for the CDR3 is TGTGCCAGCAGCCACCCAAATGACCTCATGTTCGGCTCCTACAATGAGCAGTTCTTC.

This chain's CDR3 is CASSKDASYNEQFF. CDR3 DNA sequence: TGTGCCAGCAGCAAGGACGCATCCTACAATGAGCAGTTCTTC. The chain couples TRBV7-2 to TRBJ2-1; D remains unclear. V was trimmed by 5 bases and J by 1 base, leaving 9 bases between them. This CDR3 spans 14 amino acids. Germline values: CDR1 SGHTA, CDR2 FQGNSA.

This rearrangement joins TRBV5-1 to TRBJ1-1, with TRBD1 identical over 10 bases. The CDR3 loop spans 13 amino acids. Per the germline V gene, CDR1 is SGHRS and CDR2 is YFSETQ. V gave up 3 bases and J gave up 4 bases; unmatched junction bases: 0. The CDR3 DNA follows: TGCGCCAGCAGCTGGACAGGGGGCACTGAAGCTTTCTTT. This sequence encodes CASSWTGGTEAFF.